The clone carrying this T cell receptor beta chain was observed a few times. Its antigen is as yet unknown. Generation of TCR cDNA used 5'RACE template switching (which added a universal primer site and UMIs). In TCRdb, the 5' RACE reads were re-called with MiXCR into one record per CDR3 protein. There are some 30,000 distinct CDR3 sequences in the sample; 4.4% occur only once, and around 45% lies in the top ten. The data stem from a study of T cells after yellow fever vaccination. Notes on the study in general: Contamination of FACS-sorted repertoires by abundant clonotypes from the bulk population could occur. A large majority of primary-vaccination clones showed up again after the booster (96% CD4, around 90% CD8). Weaker overall was a secondary response that nonetheless peaked faster, on day 5 versus 15.

Trimming removed 6 bases from V and 0 bases from J; junction bases left unmatched: 3. The CDR3 consists of 15 residues. Germline CDR1 is PRHDT and CDR2 is FYEKMQ (reference sequence). This TCR was recovered from a man aged 30-40 years who received the YFV17D yellow fever vaccine. Here the sequenced sample was CD8+ T cells sorted from PBMCs, taken 5 days after the yellow fever booster vaccination. The chain joins TRBV13 to TRBJ2-2, with 8 bases matching TRBD2. The CDR3 here is CASRPTSANTGELFF. Here the CDR3 DNA reads TGTGCCAGCAGGCCGACTAGCGCGAACACCGGGGAGCTGTTTTTT. Based on the CDR3 plus reference TRBV13 and TRBJ2-2, the full variable domain is AAGVIQSPRHLIKEKRETATLKCYPIPRHDTVYWYQQGPGQDPQFLISFYEKMQSDKGSIPDRFSAQQFSDYHSELNMSSLELGDSALYFCASRPTSANTGELFFGEGSRLTVL.